Listed below are T cell receptor beta chains from one sample, sequenced in a study of blood T cell repertoires in COVID-19. Sequencing was performed with immunoSEQ multiplex PCR; in TCRdb, only in-frame clones are kept and a portion is missing. The sample has some 250,000 clones, about four fifths seen once. Sample: peripheral blood. The receptors stem from a woman aged 18-29 years with acute or convalescent COVID-19. CDR3s include the opening cysteine and the closing phenylalanine or tryptophan. The D gene is left open where the match is weak. The listing skips clone size in some rows; elsewhere it reads once, few, many or a size class.

v_call	d_call	j_call	clone_size	cdr3_aa	cdr3_nt
TRBV2	-	TRBJ2-7	-	CASFRADSSYEQYF	TGTGCCAGCTTTCGAGCGGATAGCTCCTACGAGCAGTACTTC
TRBV10-3	-	TRBJ2-2	-	CAISERENTGELFF	TGTGCCATCAGTGAGCGGGAAAACACCGGGGAGCTGTTTTTT
TRBV6-6	-	TRBJ1-5	-	CASSFSNSNQPQHF	TGTGCCAGCAGTTTTAGTAATAGCAATCAGCCCCAGCATTTT
TRBV4-1	TRBD2	TRBJ2-2	few	CASSQAVAGSYTGELFF	TGCGCCAGCAGCCAAGCTGTAGCGGGATCCTACACCGGGGAGCTGTTTTTT
TRBV28	-	TRBJ1-2	-	CASSQGRAWYGYTF	TGTGCCAGCAGCCAGGGCAGGGCTTGGTATGGCTACACCTTC
TRBV19	TRBD1	TRBJ1-2	-	CASSTWTGGHYGYTF	TGTGCCAGTAGTACTTGGACAGGGGGCCACTATGGCTACACCTTC
TRBV5-6	-	TRBJ1-2	-	CASSWGQLNYGYTF	TGTGCCAGCAGCTGGGGGCAGCTCAACTATGGCTACACCTTC
TRBV19	-	TRBJ1-3	once	CASSIVPGDSGNTIYF	TGTGCCAGTAGTATAGTCCCCGGGGACTCTGGAAACACCATATATTTT
TRBV3-1/TRBV3-2	-	TRBJ2-3	-	CASSPGFRGSPPDTQYF	TGTGCCAGCAGCCCTGGCTTTAGAGGGAGTCCCCCAGATACGCAGTATTTT
TRBV28	-	TRBJ1-2	-	CASSSTGGNIYGYTF	TGTGCCAGCAGTTCCACGGGGGGCAACATCTATGGCTACACCTTC
TRBV4-2	TRBD1	TRBJ2-3	few	CASSRGQGAPTDTQYF	TGTGCCAGCAGCCGAGGACAGGGGGCGCCAACAGATACGCAGTATTTT
TRBV19	TRBD2	TRBJ2-1	-	CASSIDHGTSGYNEQFF	TGTGCCAGTAGTATAGATCATGGGACTAGCGGGTACAATGAGCAGTTCTTC
TRBV6-6	TRBD1	TRBJ1-1	once	CASSPPPGQGVENTEAFF	TGTGCCAGCAGTCCCCCTCCGGGACAGGGGGTCGAGAACACTGAAGCTTTCTTT
TRBV6-5	-	TRBJ1-1	-	CASSYGAGSTEAFF	TGTGCCAGCAGTTACGGAGCTGGGAGCACTGAAGCTTTCTTT
TRBV7-6	-	TRBJ1-3	-	CASSRGSLSGNTIYF	TGTGCCAGCAGTCGGGGTTCCCTTTCTGGAAACACCATATATTTT
TRBV27	TRBD2	TRBJ2-1	-	CASSGLAVNNEQFF	TGTGCCAGCAGTGGACTAGCGGTGAACAATGAGCAGTTCTTC
TRBV6-5	-	TRBJ2-3	-	CASTQAGGGITQYF	TGTGCCAGCACCCAGGCGGGTGGTGGAATTACGCAGTATTTT
TRBV3-1/TRBV3-2	-	TRBJ2-3	-	CASSQDWGADTQYF	TGTGCCAGCAGCCAAGATTGGGGGGCAGATACGCAGTATTTT
TRBV9	TRBD2	TRBJ2-1	-	CASSVAGLAGVNNNEQFF	TGTGCCAGCAGCGTAGCGGGACTAGCGGGAGTCAACAACAATGAGCAGTTCTTC
TRBV10-3	-	TRBJ2-7	-	CAISSARGYEQYF	TGTGCCATCAGTTCCGCCAGGGGCTACGAGCAGTACTTC
TRBV9	-	TRBJ2-3	-	CASSVASGGGNTDTQYF	TGTGCCAGCAGCGTAGCTAGTGGCGGGGGCAACACAGATACGCAGTATTTT
TRBV2	TRBD2	TRBJ2-3	-	CASRASSGSSDTQYF	TGTGCCAGCAGGGCATCTAGCGGGAGTTCAGATACGCAGTATTTT
TRBV27	-	TRBJ1-6	-	CASRLRGGVIGPLHF	TGTGCCAGTAGACTGCGGGGAGGGGTCATTGGGCCCCTCCACTTT
TRBV6-2/TRBV6-3	TRBD2	TRBJ2-1	many	CASSYSGLLSYNEQFF	TGTGCCAGCAGTTACTCGGGACTACTCTCTTACAATGAGCAGTTCTTC
TRBV5-1	TRBD1	TRBJ1-1	once	CASSTGQGLNTEAFF	TGCGCCAGCAGCACGGGACAGGGCTTGAACACTGAAGCTTTCTTT
TRBV30	-	TRBJ2-2	-	CAWSQSQGYKNTGELFF	TGTGCCTGGAGTCAGTCCCAGGGATATAAGAACACCGGGGAGCTGTTTTTT
TRBV18	TRBD2	TRBJ2-7	-	CASSPPGLVPYEQYF	TGTGCCAGCTCACCACCGGGACTAGTCCCCTACGAGCAGTACTTC
TRBV30	-	TRBJ1-6	-	CAWSPGGSPLHF	TGTGCCTGGTCTCCGGGAGGATCACCCCTCCACTTT
TRBV27	-	TRBJ2-7	-	CASSLNSGGAYEQYF	TGTGCCAGCAGTTTAAATTCAGGAGGTGCCTACGAGCAGTACTTC
TRBV15	-	TRBJ2-7	-	CATSSGSGEQYF	TGTGCCACCAGCAGTGGGAGTGGCGAGCAGTACTTC
TRBV15	-	TRBJ2-7	once	CATSGTLGAEDEQYF	TGTGCCACCAGCGGTACCTTAGGGGCCGAGGACGAGCAGTACTTC
TRBV3-1/TRBV3-2	-	TRBJ2-7	-	CASRGAYEQYF	TGTGCCAGCAGGGGGGCATACGAGCAGTACTTC
TRBV27	TRBD1	TRBJ1-5	-	CASSFRQGGQPQHF	TGTGCCAGCAGTTTTAGGCAGGGGGGTCAGCCCCAGCATTTT